What follows are 28 T cell receptor beta chains derived from one specimen sequenced in a study of somatic mutations in cytotoxic T cells in rheumatoid arthritis. Here immunoSEQ multiplex PCR was the method, and the copy in TCRdb shows in-frame clones only, minus some. The top ten clones hold around 3% of a sample with some 40,000 clones, roughly 80% of them seen once. The specimen sequenced was CD8+ T cells sorted from blood. These receptors were obtained from a man aged 35-49 years in good health.

The chain carries TRBV9 and TRBJ2-3; the D gene is possibly TRBD2 (6 bases). Germline CDR1 and CDR2: SGDLS and YYNGEE. This CDR3 is built from 14 residues. V lost 0 bases to trimming and J lost 2 bases, with 7 bases between them. The CDR3, as DNA: TGTGCCAGCAGCGTAGCTAGCGTCACAGATACGCAGTATTTT. This gives the protein CASSVASVTDTQYF.

The chain links TRBV28 to TRBJ2-3; 9 positions agree with TRBD2. This CDR3 is 16 amino acids long. In germline, CDR1 is MDHEN, CDR2 SYDVKM. V lost 7 bases, J lost 2 bases, and 10 bases stayed unmatched. The CDR3 sequence is CASTQPAGGATDTQYF. DNA of the CDR3: TGTGCCAGCACACAACCAGCGGGGGGAGCCACAGATACGCAGTATTTT.

This clone is a singleton in its sample. The chain carries TRBV5-1 and TRBJ2-1, with D perhaps matching TRBD2 (6 bases). The ends were cut back, 0 bases at V and 9 bases at J, with 10 bases in the middle. The CDR3 has 13 amino acids. Germline V lookup: CDR1 SGHRS, CDR2 YFSETQ. Here the CDR3 DNA reads TGCGCCAGCAGCTTGGGTGCGGGGTTTGAGCAGTTCTTC. It translates to CASSLGAGFEQFF. The full variable domain, with the rest looked up from reference TRBV5-1 and TRBJ2-1, is KAGVTQTPRYLIKTRGQQVTLSCSPISGHRSVSWYQQTPGQGLQFLFEYFSETQRNKGNFPGRFSGRQFSNSRSEMNVSTLELGDSALYLCASSLGAGFEQFFGPGTRLTVL.

This chain links TRBV11-2 with TRBJ2-1, with TRBD2 identical over 14 bases. In germline, CDR1 is SGHAT, CDR2 FQNNGV. V lost 1 base to trimming and J lost 5 bases; unmatched junction nucleotides: 1. The CDR3 has 16 amino acids. The CDR3 region is CASSLGLAGGDNEQFF. Written as DNA, the CDR3 is TGTGCCAGCAGCTTAGGACTAGCGGGAGGGGACAATGAGCAGTTCTTC.

The chain employs TRBV7-9 and TRBJ2-1; the D is unclear. CDR3 length: 12 residues. Trimming took 7 bases from V and 7 from J, leaving 11 bases between them. Germline loops: CDR1 SEHNR, CDR2 FQNEAQ (reference sequence). CDR3 sequence reads: CASTPRPNEQFF. For the CDR3, the DNA is TGTGCCAGCACCCCCCGCCCGAATGAGCAGTTCTTC.

This rearrangement joins TRBV7-9 to TRBJ2-2; weak D call: TRBD1 (6 bases). CDR3 length equals 16 residues. V was clipped by 4 bases and J by 6 bases, with 18 bases between them. Germline values: CDR1 SEHNR, CDR2 FQNEAQ (reference sequence). This CDR3 reads CASSSRRTVSPGELFF. The CDR3 DNA sequence: TGTGCCAGCAGCTCCCGTCGGACAGTAAGCCCCGGGGAGCTGTTTTTT.

The chain links TRBV13 to TRBJ2-1, with D tentatively TRBD2 (5 bases). CDR1 is PRHDT and CDR2 is FYEKMQ in the germline V gene (reference sequence). The CDR3 extends over 13 amino acids. V was cut by 5 bases and J by 3 bases, with 8 bases left in between. CDR3 sequence reads: CASSITSYNEQFF. CDR3 sequence (DNA): TGTGCCAGCAGCATTACTAGCTACAATGAGCAGTTCTTC.

The rearrangement links TRBV27 to TRBJ2-3; the match to TRBD2 covers 7 bases. The ends lost 3 bases at V and 3 bases at J; junction bases unmatched: 6. The length of the CDR3 is 15 residues. CDR1 and CDR2 (germline): MNHEY, SMNVEV (reference sequence). The chain's CDR3 is CASSLSSGLTDTQYF. The CDR3, as DNA: TGTGCCAGCAGTTTGTCTAGCGGTCTAACAGATACGCAGTATTTT.

The chain carries TRBV7-9 and TRBJ2-1; perhaps TRBD2 as D (5 bases). CDR1 SEHNR and CDR2 FQNEAQ come from the germline V gene (reference sequence). The length of the CDR3 is 14 residues. Trimming stripped 8 bases from V and 2 bases from J, with 13 bases between. CDR3 sequence: CASGGGGPYNEQFF. The CDR3 DNA follows: TGTGCCAGCGGCGGTGGAGGACCCTACAATGAGCAGTTCTTC.

The V gene is TRBV4-3, the J gene TRBJ2-1, with 8 bases that match TRBD1. The CDR3 is 16 amino acids. With 2 bases clipped from V and 4 bases from J, the junction kept 7 bases outside the gene matches. Germline V gives CDR1 LGHNA, CDR2 YSLEER. For the CDR3, the DNA is TGCGCCAGCAGCCAAAGATTACAGGGGGAATACAATGAGCAGTTCTTC. It specifies CASSQRLQGEYNEQFF.

In the case of this clone: This CDR3 is also generated by other DNA sequences in the sample. This chain links TRBV28 with TRBJ2-2, with unresolved D. The CDR3 covers 11 residues. Trimming took 4 bases from V and 3 from J, leaving 0 bases between them. CDR1 MDHEN and CDR2 SYDVKM come from the germline V gene. CDR3: CASSYTGELFF. The CDR3 nucleotides are TGTGCCAGCAGTTACACCGGGGAGCTGTTTTTT.

This clone is classed as medium-sized. The V gene is TRBV6-1, the J gene TRBJ2-2, with D uncertain. CDR1 is MNHNS, CDR2 SASEGT, per germline. The CDR3 loop spans 15 amino acids. V dropped 1 base and J dropped 6 bases, with 12 bases sitting between them. CDR3 sequence (DNA): TGTGCCAGCAGTGAAGTTGAGACTCAAGCCGGGGAGCTGTTTTTT. Translation gives CASSEVETQAGELFF.

J is TRBJ1-5 and V is TRBV29-1; 9 bases align to TRBD1. The CDR3 is made up of 16 amino acids. Germline CDR1 is SQVTM and CDR2 is ANQGSEA. J gave up 6 bases and V 4 bases, and 13 bases lay outside the gene matches. CDR3 DNA sequence: TGCAGCGTTGCGCAGGCTTCGACAGGGGGAAGTCAGCCCCAGCATTTT. Protein product: CSVAQASTGGSQPQHF.

The gene calls are TRBV29-1 and TRBJ2-2; D may match TRBD1 or TRBD2 (5 bases each). V gave up 4 bases and J gave up 1 base, with 13 bases separating them. The CDR3 has 15 residues. CDR1 and CDR2 (germline): SQVTM, ANQGSEA. CDR3 sequence: CSVVSLGGNTGELFF. The CDR3 bases are TGCAGCGTTGTCTCTCTTGGGGGGAACACCGGGGAGCTGTTTTTT.

V usage is TRBV6-1 and J usage is TRBJ1-5, with 7 bases fitting TRBD1. The CDR3 length is 15 residues. From germline, CDR1 is MNHNS and CDR2 SASEGT. Trimming cost V 5 bases and J 0 bases; bases outside gene matches: 4. CDR3 sequence: CASSHRTGSNQPQHF. The CDR3 DNA reads as TGTGCCAGCAGTCACCGGACAGGTAGCAATCAGCCCCAGCATTTT.

The V and J genes are TRBV9 and TRBJ1-4, with 9 bases that match TRBD1. The junction had 4 bases not matched to a gene; V was cut back by 4 bases and J by 6 bases. The CDR3 spans 14 residues. Germline values: CDR1 SGDLS, CDR2 YYNGEE. CDR3 in amino acids: CASSLGTGYEKLFF. CDR3 DNA sequence: TGTGCCAGCAGCCTTGGGACAGGGTATGAAAAACTGTTTTTT. Full variable domain (missing parts from reference TRBV9 and TRBJ1-4): DSGVTQTPKHLITATGQRVTLRCSPRSGDLSVYWYQQSLDQGLQFLIQYYNGEERAKGNILERFSAQQFPDLHSELNLSSLELGDSALYFCASSLGTGYEKLFFGSGTQLSVL.

The V and J genes are TRBV29-1 and TRBJ2-7; the match to TRBD1 covers 9 bases. This CDR3 region has 12 residues. V dropped 8 bases and J dropped 5; count of bases not matched to a gene: 7. CDR1 is SQVTM and CDR2 is ANQGSEA in the germline V gene. DNA of the CDR3: TGCAGCATCGACAGGGGGTTGAACGAGCAGTACTTC. As protein: CSIDRGLNEQYF.

The rearrangement joins TRBV28 to TRBJ1-5; perhaps TRBD1 as D (5 bases). Trimming shortened V by 5 bases and J by 4 bases, and 18 bases separated the two germline ends. This CDR3 is built from 16 residues. The germline CDR1 and CDR2 sequences are MDHEN and SYDVKM. CDR3 nucleotides: TGTGCCAGCAGTCTCCCCTACACAGGAAGGAATCAGCCCCAGCATTTT. Translated: CASSLPYTGRNQPQHF.

This chain joins TRBV9 and TRBJ2-1; 12 nucleotides match TRBD2. In germline, CDR1 is SGDLS, CDR2 YYNGEE. This CDR3 is 16 amino acids long. After removal of 3 bases from V and 4 bases from J, the junction contained 5 bases not matched to a gene. CDR3 nucleotide sequence: TGTGCCAGCAGCGCCCCGGGACTAGCGGGTTACAATGAGCAGTTCTTC. This encodes CASSAPGLAGYNEQFF.

CDR3 sequence (DNA): TGTGCCAGCAGTCCCCAGGGGTATAGCAATCAGCCCCAGCATTTT. As protein: CASSPQGYSNQPQHF. The J gene is TRBJ1-5, the V gene TRBV28; tentative D call: TRBD1 (6 bases). V dropped 5 bases and J dropped 0 bases, with 11 bases sitting between them. The CDR3 contains 15 residues. CDR1 MDHEN and CDR2 SYDVKM come from the germline V gene.

The chain carries TRBV6-4 and TRBJ2-3; TRBD1 aligns across 8 bases. Per germline, CDR1 MRHNA and CDR2 SNTAGT. V trimming: 0 bases; J trimming: 7 bases; junction bases outside the gene matches: 12. This CDR3 spans 17 amino acids. This chain's CDR3 is CASSDSGQVAGWNTQYF. CDR3 DNA: TGTGCCAGCAGTGACTCGGGACAGGTCGCAGGGTGGAATACGCAGTATTTT.

The rearrangement uses TRBV2 and TRBJ2-1, with 11 bases identical to TRBD2. CDR3 size: 15 residues. Germline assignment: CDR1 SNHLY and CDR2 FYNNEI. Trimming at V came to 10 bases and at J to 6 bases, leaving 11 bases not matched to a gene. Written as DNA, the CDR3 is TGTGCCAAAAGCCCGGGACTAGCGGACATCAATGAGCAGTTCTTC. Translated, it gives CAKSPGLADINEQFF.

J is TRBJ2-7 and V is TRBV11-2; 7 nucleotides align to TRBD1. Germline V CDR1 and CDR2: SGHAT, FQNNGV. V lost 5 bases to trimming and J lost 4 bases; unmatched junction nucleotides: 14. This CDR3 has 16 amino acids. DNA of the CDR3: TGTGCCAGCAGCCCAAGGGACAGCCTCTTGGGGTACGAGCAGTACTTC. Translated: CASSPRDSLLGYEQYF.

This chain uses TRBV9 with TRBJ2-1; TRBD2 matches at 7 bases. The V gene end was trimmed by 1 base and the J gene end by 8 bases; junction bases not matched to a gene: 3. The V gene's germline CDR1 is SGDLS and CDR2 YYNGEE. The CDR3 covers 13 residues. The CDR3 is CASSVLREDEQFF. The CDR3 DNA is TGTGCCAGCAGCGTACTACGGGAGGATGAGCAGTTCTTC. Full variable domain (outside the CDR3, taken from reference TRBV9 and TRBJ2-1): DSGVTQTPKHLITATGQRVTLRCSPRSGDLSVYWYQQSLDQGLQFLIQYYNGEERAKGNILERFSAQQFPDLHSELNLSSLELGDSALYFCASSVLREDEQFFGPGTRLTVL.

The chain uses TRBV10-3 and TRBJ2-3; TRBD2 matches 9 bases. Germline V gene lookup returns CDR1 ENHRY and CDR2 SYGVKD. V shed 2 bases, J shed 5 bases, and the junction held 14 bases outside the gene matches. CDR3 length: 18 residues. The CDR3 here is CAISEPSGGGRARDTQYF. The CDR3 DNA is TGTGCCATCAGTGAGCCTTCCGGGGGCGGGAGGGCTCGAGATACGCAGTATTTT.

The rearrangement links TRBV19 to TRBJ2-1; D call uncertain. CDR3 length: 11 residues. Trimming took off 4 bases at V and 4 bases at J, with 2 bases between the two ends. Germline V gives CDR1 LNHDA, CDR2 SQIVND (reference sequence). The CDR3, as DNA: TGTGCCAGTAGTAAGTACAATGAGCAGTTCTTC. Translated: CASSKYNEQFF.

The chain is built from TRBV7-6 and TRBJ2-7; 7 nucleotides line up with TRBD1. The CDR3 runs 14 residues. The trim removed 4 bases at V and 1 base at J, leaving 4 bases unmatched. Germline CDR1 and CDR2: SGHVS and FNYEAQ. DNA for the CDR3: TGTGCCAGCAGCTCACTGACAGGGTCCTACGAGCAGTACTTC. Its protein is CASSSLTGSYEQYF.

The rearrangement joins TRBV5-4 to TRBJ1-1; TRBD1 matches at 7 bases. V gave up 4 bases and J gave up 0 bases; unmatched junction bases: 3. The length of the CDR3 is 14 residues. Germline CDR1 reads SGHNT; CDR2 reads YYREEE (reference sequence). The CDR3 region has the DNA TGTGCCAGCAGCCGACAGGGCATGAACACTGAAGCTTTCTTT. Translation: CASSRQGMNTEAFF.